This T cell receptor (beta chain) was documented in a study of T-cell reconstitution after alpha-beta-depleted transplantation in children (TCRdb year 2016). Looking at the study overall: The study quantitatively tracked T-cell immune reconstitution after TCRalphabeta/CD19-depleted allogeneic hematopoietic cell transplantation in children using TCR repertoire profiling.

From the cysteine through the phenylalanine, the CDR3 covers 16 amino acids. Only the CDR3 portion is preserved as DNA: 48 bases, with reading frame beginning at the first base. As encoded in the germline V gene (reference sequence), CDR1 is DFQATT while CDR2 is SNEGSKA. Relative to germline, V is 6 bases shorter and J is 2 bases shorter, with 19 bases between their ends. As regards this clonotype: Its antigen is not yet known. There are no base qualities to consult, and no much larger clone falls within one base.

The receptor library was made with PCR. The sequencer was an Illumina HiSeq 2500. Molecular barcoding was employed in the preparation of TCR libraries, with unique molecular identifiers being used to normalize TCRbeta repertoire quantification. TCRdb applied fastp at Q25 and MiXCR to the public reads, then kept only in-frame beta chains. Merged by CDR3 protein, the rows form single entries marked with the most common genes and DNA. The sample table contains around 600,000 distinct CDR3 sequences; only one count was recorded for 16% of them. 0.85% to 1.3% of the sample lies in the top ten. This specimen was PBMCs from the stem cell graft donor, taken from the stem cell graft. This receptor was identified in a human donor who donated a stem cell graft to a child with acute myeloid leukemia. This chain is built from TRBV20-1 and TRBJ2-2, with the D assignment possibly TRBD1 or TRBD2, given 5 matching bases for each. The CDR3 protein is CSAIPPGPLNTGELFF. The DNA is TGCAGTGCCATACCTCCGGGACCGCTCAACACCGGGGAGCTGTTTTTT.